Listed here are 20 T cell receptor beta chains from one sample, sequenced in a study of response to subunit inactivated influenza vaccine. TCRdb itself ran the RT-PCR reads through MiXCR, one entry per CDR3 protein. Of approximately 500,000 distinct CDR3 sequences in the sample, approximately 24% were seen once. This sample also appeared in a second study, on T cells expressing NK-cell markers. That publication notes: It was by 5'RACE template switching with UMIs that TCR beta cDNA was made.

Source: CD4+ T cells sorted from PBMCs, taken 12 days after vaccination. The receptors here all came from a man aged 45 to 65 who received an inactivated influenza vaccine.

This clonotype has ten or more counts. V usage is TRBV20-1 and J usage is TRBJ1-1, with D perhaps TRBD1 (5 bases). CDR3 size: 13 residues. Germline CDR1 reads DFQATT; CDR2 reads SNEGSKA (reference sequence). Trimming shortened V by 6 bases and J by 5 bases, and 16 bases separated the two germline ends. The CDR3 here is CSAPPGAGTEAFF. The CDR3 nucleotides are TGCAGTGCGCCCCCCGGGGCTGGTACTGAAGCTTTCTTT.

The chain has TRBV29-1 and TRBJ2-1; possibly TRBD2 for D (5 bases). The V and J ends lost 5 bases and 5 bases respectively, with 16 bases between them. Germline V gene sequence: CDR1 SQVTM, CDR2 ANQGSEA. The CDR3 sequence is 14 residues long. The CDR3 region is CSVITSGYNNEQFF. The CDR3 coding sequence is TGCAGCGTTATCACGAGCGGCTACAACAATGAGCAGTTCTTC.

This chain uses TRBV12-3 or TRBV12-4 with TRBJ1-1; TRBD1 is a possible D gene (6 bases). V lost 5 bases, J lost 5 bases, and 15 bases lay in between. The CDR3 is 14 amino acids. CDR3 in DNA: TGTGCCAGCAGTCTTTTACACAGGGAGACTGAAGCTTTCTTT. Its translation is CASSLLHRETEAFF.

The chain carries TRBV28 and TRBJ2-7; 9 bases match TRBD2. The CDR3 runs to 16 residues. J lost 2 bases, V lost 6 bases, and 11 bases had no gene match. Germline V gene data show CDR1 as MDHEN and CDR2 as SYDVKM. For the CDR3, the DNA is TGTGCCAGCAGGCGGGGGGGCGCGGGGGATGCCTACGAGCAGTACTTC. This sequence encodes CASRRGGAGDAYEQYF. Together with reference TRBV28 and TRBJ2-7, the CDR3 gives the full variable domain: DVKVTQSSRYLVKRTGEKVFLECVQDMDHENMFWYRQDPGLGLRLIYFSYDVKMKEKGDIPEGYSVSREKKERFSLILESASTNQTSMYLCASRRGGAGDAYEQYFGPGTRLTVT.

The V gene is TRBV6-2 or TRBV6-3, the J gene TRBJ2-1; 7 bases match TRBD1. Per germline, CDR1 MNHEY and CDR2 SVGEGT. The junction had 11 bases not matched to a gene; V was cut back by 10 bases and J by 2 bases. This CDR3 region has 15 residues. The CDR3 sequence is CATIGRQGPYNEQFF. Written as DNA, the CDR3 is TGTGCCACCATCGGACGACAGGGTCCCTACAATGAGCAGTTCTTC.

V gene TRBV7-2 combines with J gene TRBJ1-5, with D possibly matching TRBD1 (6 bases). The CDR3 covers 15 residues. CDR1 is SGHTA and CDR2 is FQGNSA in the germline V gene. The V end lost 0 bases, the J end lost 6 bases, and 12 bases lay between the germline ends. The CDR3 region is CASSLAGGEVQPQHF. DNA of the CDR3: TGTGCCAGCAGCTTAGCAGGGGGGGAGGTTCAGCCCCAGCATTTT.

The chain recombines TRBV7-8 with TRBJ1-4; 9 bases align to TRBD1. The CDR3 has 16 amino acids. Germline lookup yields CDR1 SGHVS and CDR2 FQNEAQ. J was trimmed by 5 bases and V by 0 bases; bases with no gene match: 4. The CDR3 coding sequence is TGTGCCAGCAGCTTAGCACGGGACAGGGTGAATGAAAAACTGTTTTTT. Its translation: CASSLARDRVNEKLFF.

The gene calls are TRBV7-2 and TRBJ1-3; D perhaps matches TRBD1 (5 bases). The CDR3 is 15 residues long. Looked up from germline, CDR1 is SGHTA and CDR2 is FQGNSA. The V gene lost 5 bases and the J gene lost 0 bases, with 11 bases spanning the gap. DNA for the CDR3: TGTGCCAGCAGCCCCCGGACAAGCTCTGGAAACACCATATATTTT. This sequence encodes CASSPRTSSGNTIYF.

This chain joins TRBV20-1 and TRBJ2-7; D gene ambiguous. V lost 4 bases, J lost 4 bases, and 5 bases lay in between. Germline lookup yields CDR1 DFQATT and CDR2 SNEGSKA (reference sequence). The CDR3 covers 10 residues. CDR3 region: CSATHYEQYF. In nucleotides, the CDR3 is TGCAGTGCTACTCATTACGAGCAGTACTTC.

CDR3 region: CASSQEQGWTGELFF. The CDR3, as DNA: TGCGCCAGCAGCCAAGAACAGGGATGGACCGGGGAGCTGTTTTTT. This chain links TRBV4-1 with TRBJ2-2; D may be TRBD1 (6 bases). CDR3 size: 15 residues. The V gene's germline CDR1 is MGHRA and CDR2 YSYEKL. Trimming left V 0 bases short and J 5 bases short, with 10 bases between.

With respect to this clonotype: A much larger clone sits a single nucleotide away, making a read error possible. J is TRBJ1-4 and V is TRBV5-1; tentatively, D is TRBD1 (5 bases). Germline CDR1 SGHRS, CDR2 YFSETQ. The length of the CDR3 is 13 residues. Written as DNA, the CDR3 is TGCGTCAGCAGGGATCCAACTAATGAAAAACTGTTTTTT. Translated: CVSRDPTNEKLFF.

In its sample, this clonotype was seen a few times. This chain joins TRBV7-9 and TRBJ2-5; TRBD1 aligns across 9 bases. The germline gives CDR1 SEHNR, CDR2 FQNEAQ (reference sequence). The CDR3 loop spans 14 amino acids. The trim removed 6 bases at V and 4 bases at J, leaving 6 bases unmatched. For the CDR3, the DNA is TGTGCCAGCAGTACGGGACAGGGTGCAGAGACCCAGTACTTC. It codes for CASSTGQGAETQYF.

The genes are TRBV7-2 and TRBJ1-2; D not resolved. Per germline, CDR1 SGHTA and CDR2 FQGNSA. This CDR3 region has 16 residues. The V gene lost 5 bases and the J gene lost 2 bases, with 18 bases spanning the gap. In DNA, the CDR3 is TGTGCCAGCAGCAAGGGAGGTGGCACCCGAAACTATGGCTACACCTTC. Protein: CASSKGGGTRNYGYTF.

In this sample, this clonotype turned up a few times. CDR3: CASSQDPRGTEAFF. CDR3 DNA sequence: TGCGCCAGCAGCCAAGATCCCCGGGGAACTGAAGCTTTCTTT. The V call is TRBV4-3, the J call TRBJ1-1; D is ambiguous. There are 14 residues in the CDR3. Germline loops: CDR1 LGHNA, CDR2 YSLEER. Trimming cost V 0 bases and J 5 bases, with 10 bases left between them.

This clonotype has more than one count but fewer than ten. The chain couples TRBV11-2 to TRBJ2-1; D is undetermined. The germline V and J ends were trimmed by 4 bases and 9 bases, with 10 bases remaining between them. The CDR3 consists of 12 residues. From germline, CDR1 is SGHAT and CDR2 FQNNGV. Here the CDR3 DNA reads TGTGCCAGCAGCTCGAGCGAGCGTGAGCAGTTCTTC. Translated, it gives CASSSSEREQFF. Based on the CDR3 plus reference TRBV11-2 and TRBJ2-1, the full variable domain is EAGVAQSPRYKIIEKRQSVAFWCNPISGHATLYWYQQILGQGPKLLIQFQNNGVVDDSQLPKDRFSAERLKGVDSTLKIQPAKLEDSAVYLCASSSSEREQFFGPGTRLTVL.

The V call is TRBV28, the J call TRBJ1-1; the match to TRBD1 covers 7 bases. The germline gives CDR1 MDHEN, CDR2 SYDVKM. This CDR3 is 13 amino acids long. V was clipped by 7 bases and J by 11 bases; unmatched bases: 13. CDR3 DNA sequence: TGTGCCAGCACTCTAGGCGGGACAGCTTACGCTTTCTTT. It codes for CASTLGGTAYAFF.

The CDR3: CASTLNGVAGTEAFF. CDR3 sequence (DNA): TGTGCCAGCACCCTTAATGGGGTCGCGGGCACTGAAGCTTTCTTT. This sequence joins TRBV7-2 and TRBJ1-1, with D unresolved. The V gene's germline CDR1 is SGHTA and CDR2 FQGNSA. V lost 7 bases, J lost 4 bases, and 19 bases lay in between. This CDR3 region has 15 residues.

The CDR3 sequence: CASSQARGIVELFF. CDR3 DNA: TGCGCCAGCAGCCAAGCCAGGGGGATAGTGGAGCTGTTTTTT. This chain links TRBV4-3 with TRBJ2-2; 7 bases are shared with TRBD1. Germline V lookup: CDR1 LGHNA, CDR2 YSLEER. V gave up 1 base and J gave up 10 bases; unmatched junction bases: 6. The CDR3 consists of 14 residues.

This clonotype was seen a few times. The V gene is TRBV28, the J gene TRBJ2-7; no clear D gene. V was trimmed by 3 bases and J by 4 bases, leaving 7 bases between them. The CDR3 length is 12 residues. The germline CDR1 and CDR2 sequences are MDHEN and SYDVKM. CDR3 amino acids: CASSFREYEQYF. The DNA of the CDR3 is TGTGCCAGCAGTTTCCGAGAATACGAGCAGTACTTC.

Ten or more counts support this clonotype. CDR3 DNA: TGTGCCAGCTTCCGGTCTGGGGCCAACGTCCTGACTTTC. Translation gives CASFRSGANVLTF. The rearrangement joins TRBV6-6 to TRBJ2-6; D is undetermined. Germline V gene lookup returns CDR1 MNHNY and CDR2 SVGAGI (reference sequence). Trimming stripped 8 bases from V and 1 base from J, with 6 bases between. The CDR3 is made up of 13 amino acids.